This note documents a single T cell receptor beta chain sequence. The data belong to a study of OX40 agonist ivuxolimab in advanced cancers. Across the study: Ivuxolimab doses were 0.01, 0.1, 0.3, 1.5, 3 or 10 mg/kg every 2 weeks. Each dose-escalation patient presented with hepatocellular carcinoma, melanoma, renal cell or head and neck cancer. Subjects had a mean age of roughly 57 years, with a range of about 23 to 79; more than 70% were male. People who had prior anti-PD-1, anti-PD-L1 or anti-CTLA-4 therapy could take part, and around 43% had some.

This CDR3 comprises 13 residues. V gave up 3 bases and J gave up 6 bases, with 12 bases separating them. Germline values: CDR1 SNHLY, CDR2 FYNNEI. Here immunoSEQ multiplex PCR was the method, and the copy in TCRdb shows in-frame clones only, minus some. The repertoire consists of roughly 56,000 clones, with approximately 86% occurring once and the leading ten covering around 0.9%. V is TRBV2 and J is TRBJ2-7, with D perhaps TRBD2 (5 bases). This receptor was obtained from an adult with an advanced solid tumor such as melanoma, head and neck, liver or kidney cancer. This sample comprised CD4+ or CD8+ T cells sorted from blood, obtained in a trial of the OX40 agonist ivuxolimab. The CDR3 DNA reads TGTGCCAGCAGTGAGGAGTTACGGGGCGAGCAGTACTTC. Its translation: CASSEELRGEQYF. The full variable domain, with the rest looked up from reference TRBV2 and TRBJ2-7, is EPEVTQTPSHQVTQMGQEVILRCVPISNHLYFYWYRQILGQKVEFLVSFYNNEISEKSEIFDDQFSVERPDGSNFTLKIRSTKLEDSAMYFCASSEELRGEQYFGPGTRLTVT.